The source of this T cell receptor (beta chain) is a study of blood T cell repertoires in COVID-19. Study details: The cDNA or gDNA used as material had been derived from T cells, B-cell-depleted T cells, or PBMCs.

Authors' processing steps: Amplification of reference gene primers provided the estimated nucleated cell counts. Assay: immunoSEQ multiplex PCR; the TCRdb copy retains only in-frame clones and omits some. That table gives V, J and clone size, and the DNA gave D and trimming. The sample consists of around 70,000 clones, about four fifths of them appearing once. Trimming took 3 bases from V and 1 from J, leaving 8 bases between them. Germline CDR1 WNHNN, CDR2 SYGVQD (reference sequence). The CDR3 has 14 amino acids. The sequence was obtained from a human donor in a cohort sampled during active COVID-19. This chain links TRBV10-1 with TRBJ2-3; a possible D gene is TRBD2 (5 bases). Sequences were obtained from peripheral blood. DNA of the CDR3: TGCGCCAGCAGTGATAGCGCTCGCACAGATACGCAGTATTTT. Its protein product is CASSDSARTDTQYF.